The 32 T cell receptor beta chains below were found in one sample sequenced in a study of cytomegalovirus exposure and HLA in healthy donors. In the PCR, 60 Vbeta and 13 Jbeta primers were used. Clones were read by immunoSEQ multiplex PCR, and TCRdb kept only the in-frame ones, dropping some. This table holds roughly 130,000 clones, approximately 80% found once. Specimen: PBMCs. All receptors derive from a male donor in good health and CMV-seronegative.

The chain uses TRBV27 and TRBJ1-5; D is uncertain. Germline assignment: CDR1 MNHEY and CDR2 SMNVEV (reference sequence). CDR3 length: 13 amino acids. V was trimmed by 5 bases and J by 11 bases, leaving 16 bases between them. The CDR3 is CASSNLGTAAQHF. In DNA, the CDR3 is TGTGCCAGCAGTAACCTAGGTACTGCAGCCCAGCATTTT.

The gene calls are TRBV6-1 and TRBJ2-2; D not resolved. This CDR3 is 14 amino acids long. Trimming removed 8 bases from V and 0 bases from J, with 10 bases in between. The germline V gene encodes CDR1 MNHNS and CDR2 SASEGT. For the CDR3, the DNA is TGTGCCAGCCCACCTAGGACGAACACCGGGGAGCTGTTTTTT. Its translation is CASPPRTNTGELFF.

This clone appeared a single time. The chain links TRBV5-1 to TRBJ2-7, with 10 bases fitting TRBD1. The germline CDR1 and CDR2 sequences are SGHRS and YFSETQ. V dropped 3 bases and J dropped 3; count of bases not matched to a gene: 6. CDR3 length equals 15 residues. The CDR3 DNA sequence: TGCGCCAGCAGCTACCGGACAGGGGGGGACTACGAGCAGTACTTC. Translated, it gives CASSYRTGGDYEQYF.

This clone was detected only a few times. This rearrangement joins TRBV4-2 to TRBJ2-3; the D gene is possibly TRBD2 (7 bases). The CDR3 has 16 amino acids. CDR1 and CDR2 from the germline V gene are LGHNA and YNFKEQ. Trimming cost V 2 bases and J 2 bases, with 14 bases left between them. CDR3: CASSQSRGGPTDTQYF. The CDR3 DNA reads as TGTGCCAGCAGCCAATCGCGCGGGGGCCCCACAGATACGCAGTATTTT.

The chain uses TRBV30 and TRBJ1-5; D is perhaps TRBD1 (5 bases). The CDR3 loop spans 14 amino acids. V was cut by 2 bases and J by 9 bases, with 17 bases left in between. Germline V gene data show CDR1 as GTSNPN and CDR2 as SVGIG (reference sequence). CDR3 DNA: TGTGCCTGGAGTCCTAGGGCGGGGCAGGGGCCCCAGCATTTT. Its translation: CAWSPRAGQGPQHF.

The rearrangement joins TRBV7-2 to TRBJ2-3; 16 bases are shared with TRBD2. Germline V gene lookup returns CDR1 SGHTA and CDR2 FQGNSA. This CDR3 is 16 amino acids long. J gave up 6 bases and V 10 bases, and 10 bases lay outside the gene matches. CDR3 protein: CATPRGTSGGGDTQYF. The CDR3 DNA is TGTGCCACCCCCCGCGGGACTAGCGGGGGGGGTGATACGCAGTATTTT. Together with reference TRBV7-2 and TRBJ2-3, the CDR3 gives the full variable domain: GAGVSQSPSNKVTEKGKDVELRCDPISGHTALYWYRQSLGQGLEFLIYFQGNSAPDKSGLPSDRFSAERTGGSVSTLTIQRTQQEDSAVYLCATPRGTSGGGDTQYFGPGTRLTVL.

This sequence joins TRBV19 and TRBJ2-3, with D tentatively TRBD1 (6 bases). Trimming removed 5 bases at V and 1 base at J, with 7 bases between. Germline lookup yields CDR1 LNHDA and CDR2 SQIVND (reference sequence). This CDR3 has 13 amino acids. CDR3 residues: CASSPGGTDTQYF. The CDR3 coding sequence is TGTGCCAGTAGTCCAGGGGGCACAGATACGCAGTATTTT. The variable domain in full, with the rest retrieved from reference TRBV19 and TRBJ2-3, is DGGITQSPKYLFRKEGQNVTLSCEQNLNHDAMYWYRQDPGQGLRLIYYSQIVNDFQKGDIAEGYSVSREKKESFPLTVTSAQKNPTAFYLCASSPGGTDTQYFGPGTRLTVL.

The chain combines TRBV10-3 with TRBJ1-2, with D hard to call. The CDR3 contains 12 residues. Germline CDR1 ENHRY, CDR2 SYGVKD. The V and J ends lost 7 bases and 1 base respectively, with 7 bases between them. DNA of the CDR3: TGTGCCATCACTGGCAGTAACTATGGCTACACCTTC. The encoded protein is CAITGSNYGYTF.

The chain carries TRBV15 and TRBJ1-1, with TRBD1 matching 9 bases. The CDR3 runs 14 residues. Germline lookup yields CDR1 LNHNV and CDR2 YYDKDF (reference sequence). J gave up 1 base and V 8 bases, and 5 bases lay outside the gene matches. The CDR3 sequence: CATGDREANTEAFF. CDR3 in DNA: TGTGCCACCGGGGACAGGGAGGCGAACACTGAAGCTTTCTTT.

This chain joins TRBV10-2 and TRBJ1-2; 8 positions agree with TRBD1. V shed 6 bases, J shed 2 bases, and the junction held 2 bases outside the gene matches. The germline V gene has CDR1 WSHSY and CDR2 SAAADI. The CDR3 is 13 residues long. The CDR3 sequence is CASRGDRNYGYTF. The CDR3 DNA is TGCGCCAGCAGAGGGGACAGGAACTATGGCTACACCTTC.

The CDR3 DNA reads TGTGCCAGCAGTCTGAGTTCCGGGACAGTTTACTACGAGCAGTACTTC. The encoded protein is CASSLSSGTVYYEQYF. The chain is built from TRBV27 and TRBJ2-7; 7 nucleotides match TRBD1. Trimming removed 5 bases from V and 3 bases from J; junction bases left unmatched: 13. The CDR3 length is 16 residues. Germline CDR1 and CDR2: MNHEY and SMNVEV (reference sequence).

The chain joins TRBV7-6 to TRBJ2-5; TRBD1 matches 8 bases. V lost 2 bases and J lost 7; bases outside the gene matches: 12. The germline gives CDR1 SGHVS, CDR2 FNYEAQ. The length of the CDR3 is 16 residues. The CDR3 nucleotides read TGTGCCAGCAGCTTACAGGGCGGCAGGGGGCCGGCGACCCAGTACTTC. It codes for CASSLQGGRGPATQYF.

The V call is TRBV19, the J call TRBJ2-5, with D perhaps matching TRBD1 (7 bases). The last part of the DNA fits TRBJ2-7 better; the J call may be wrong. CDR1 and CDR2 (germline): LNHDA, SQIVND (reference sequence). The CDR3 covers 14 residues. CDR3 DNA sequence: TGTGCCAGTAGTGCGGCAGGGGGGTCCTACGAGCAGTACTTC. Amino acid sequence: CASSAAGGSYEQYF.

CDR3 loop: CASSTGNDGGIGEKLFF. Here the CDR3 DNA reads TGTGCCAGTAGTACGGGGAATGATGGCGGGATCGGTGAAAAACTGTTTTTT. This chain joins TRBV19 and TRBJ1-4; no firm D call. V lost 4 bases, J lost 7 bases, and 22 bases lay in between. CDR1 and CDR2 (germline): LNHDA, SQIVND (reference sequence). CDR3 size: 17 residues. The full variable domain, rest sourced from reference TRBV19 and TRBJ1-4, is DGGITQSPKYLFRKEGQNVTLSCEQNLNHDAMYWYRQDPGQGLRLIYYSQIVNDFQKGDIAEGYSVSREKKESFPLTVTSAQKNPTAFYLCASSTGNDGGIGEKLFFGSGTQLSVL.

CDR3: CASSLGGGSPRGQYEQYF. As DNA, the CDR3 is TGCGCCAGCAGCTTGGGAGGCGGGAGCCCACGGGGGCAATACGAGCAGTACTTC. This sequence joins TRBV5-1 and TRBJ2-7, with D possibly matching TRBD2 (7 bases). CDR1 and CDR2 (germline): SGHRS, YFSETQ. The V end lost 0 bases, the J end lost 4 bases, and 23 bases lay between the germline ends. The CDR3 is 18 residues long.

V and J are TRBV6-5 and TRBJ2-7, with a weak D call TRBD1 (6 bases). V shed 2 bases and J shed 2 bases, with 10 bases lying between them. Per germline, CDR1 MNHEY and CDR2 SVGAGI. The CDR3 runs to 14 residues. In nucleotides, the CDR3 is TGTGCCAGCAGTTACGGTCAGGGGCCCTACGAGCAGTACTTC. Its protein is CASSYGQGPYEQYF.

The J gene is TRBJ2-1, the V gene TRBV6-5; D ambiguous. V was trimmed by 2 bases and J by 2 bases, leaving 10 bases between them. This CDR3 is 15 amino acids long. Germline values: CDR1 MNHEY, CDR2 SVGAGI. The CDR3 DNA is TGTGCCAGCAGTTACGAGATTGCTGCCTACAATGAGCAGTTCTTC. The encoded protein is CASSYEIAAYNEQFF.

V is TRBV4-2 and J is TRBJ2-1; 10 bases align to TRBD2. Germline values: CDR1 LGHNA, CDR2 YNFKEQ. With V trimmed by 1 base and J by 1 base, 4 bases remained unmatched. The CDR3 loop spans 17 amino acids. CDR3 sequence (DNA): TGTGCCAGCAGCCAAGGGTCTAGCGGGGGTTCCTACAATGAGCAGTTCTTC. It specifies CASSQGSSGGSYNEQFF.

The chain employs TRBV4-1 and TRBJ1-1, with TRBD1 matching 9 bases. The junction had 2 bases not matched to a gene; V was cut back by 5 bases and J by 1 base. There are 14 residues in the CDR3. CDR1 and CDR2 from the germline V gene are MGHRA and YSYEKL. CDR3 nucleotide sequence: TGCGCCAGCAGCGACAGGGGGGAGAACACTGAAGCTTTCTTT. It yields the protein CASSDRGENTEAFF.

J is TRBJ2-2 and V is TRBV6-6; D is ambiguous. This CDR3 has 15 amino acids. Germline V gives CDR1 MNHNY, CDR2 SVGAGI (reference sequence). Trimming removed 0 bases at V and 7 bases at J, with 12 bases between. This chain's CDR3 is CASSYSTGRGGELFF. CDR3 sequence (DNA): TGTGCCAGCAGTTACTCGACGGGTCGCGGCGGGGAGCTGTTTTTT.

The chain uses TRBV7-9 and TRBJ1-6, with D hard to call. Germline-derived CDR1 and CDR2 are SEHNR and FQNEAQ (reference sequence). This CDR3 spans 12 amino acids. Trimming pared 3 bases from V and 7 bases from J, leaving 4 bases between. The CDR3, as DNA: TGTGCCAGCAGCTTGACAAATTCACCCCTCCACTTT. Residues: CASSLTNSPLHF.

The chain couples TRBV7-9 to TRBJ2-1; D unresolved. CDR3 length equals 15 residues. The germline V gene encodes CDR1 SEHNR and CDR2 FQNEAQ (reference sequence). The ends were cut back, 8 bases at V and 4 bases at J, with 18 bases in the middle. The CDR3: CASLDTAETYNEQFF. The CDR3 coding sequence is TGTGCCAGCCTCGATACGGCGGAAACTTACAATGAGCAGTTCTTC. The full variable domain, completed using reference TRBV7-9 and TRBJ2-1, is DTGVSQNPRHKITKRGQNVTFRCDPISEHNRLYWYRQTLGQGPEFLTYFQNEAQLEKSRLLSDRFSAERPKGSFSTLEIQRTEQGDSAMYLCASLDTAETYNEQFFGPGTRLTVL.

The rearrangement uses TRBV2 and TRBJ2-6; 11 bases map to TRBD1. Trimming at V came to 7 bases and at J to 0 bases, leaving 5 bases not matched to a gene. The CDR3 sequence is 17 residues long. The V gene's germline CDR1 is SNHLY and CDR2 FYNNEI. For the CDR3, the DNA is TGTGCCAGCAATAGGGACAGGGGGGGCTCTGGGGCCAACGTCCTGACTTTC. This encodes CASNRDRGGSGANVLTF.

A remark on this clone: Other DNA sequences of this sample code for an identical CDR3. The chain is built from TRBV7-9 and TRBJ2-5; 12 bases agree with TRBD1. This CDR3 is built from 16 residues. Unmatched junction bases numbered 3, after V lost 2 bases and J lost 2 bases. Germline V lookup: CDR1 SEHNR, CDR2 FQNEAQ (reference sequence). In DNA form, the CDR3 reads TGTGCCAGCAGCTTACGGGACAGGGGGCCTCAAGAGACCCAGTACTTC. As protein: CASSLRDRGPQETQYF.

The gene calls are TRBV11-3 and TRBJ2-5, with unresolved D. The J call may be faulty, since TRBJ2-7 better matches the DNA end. The germline gives CDR1 SGHNT, CDR2 YENEEA. CDR3 length: 13 residues. The CDR3 loop reads CASSLDTTNEQYF. In DNA form, the CDR3 reads TGTGCCAGCAGCTTAGATACAACTAACGAGCAGTACTTC.

The chain uses TRBV19 and TRBJ2-3; unclear D gene. This CDR3 spans 13 amino acids. Trimming pared 1 base from V and 7 bases from J, leaving 9 bases between. The germline gives CDR1 LNHDA, CDR2 SQIVND (reference sequence). The CDR3 bases are TGTGCCAGTAGTATAGTAGAGTTCAATACGCAGTATTTT. Its translation is CASSIVEFNTQYF.

The chain joins TRBV7-2 to TRBJ2-1; TRBD2 matches at 10 bases. Germline-derived CDR1 and CDR2 are SGHTA and FQGNSA. The CDR3 consists of 18 residues. V gave up 1 base and J gave up 4 bases; unmatched junction bases: 10. The CDR3 sequence: CASSLGISSGRGYNEQFF. The CDR3 DNA follows: TGTGCCAGCAGCTTAGGGATTTCTAGCGGGAGAGGGTACAATGAGCAGTTCTTC.

CDR3 DNA sequence: TGTGCCAGCGTGAAACAGGGAGGGGACAATGAGCAGTTCTTC. This encodes CASVKQGGDNEQFF. The gene calls are TRBV2 and TRBJ2-1; D is perhaps TRBD2 (7 bases). The germline gives CDR1 SNHLY, CDR2 FYNNEI. Between the trimmed V and J ends, which lost 8 bases and 5 bases, there was a span of 16 bases. The CDR3 has 14 residues.

This sequence joins TRBV20-1 and TRBJ2-4; no reliable D call. V was clipped by 3 bases and J by 4 bases, with 4 bases between them. The germline V gene has CDR1 DFQATT and CDR2 SNEGSKA (reference sequence). CDR3 size: 11 residues. The chain's CDR3 is CSASPKNIQYF. Here the CDR3 DNA reads TGCAGTGCTAGCCCGAAAAACATTCAGTACTTC.

The chain carries TRBV11-2 and TRBJ1-2; the D gene is possibly TRBD1 (5 bases). V lost 4 bases to trimming and J lost 4 bases, with 25 bases between them. This CDR3 contains 18 residues. Germline values: CDR1 SGHAT, CDR2 FQNNGV. CDR3 amino acids: CASSSYPGSGWQFYGYTF. DNA of the CDR3: TGTGCCAGCAGCTCTTACCCAGGGTCAGGCTGGCAATTCTATGGCTACACCTTC.

The chain employs TRBV5-1 and TRBJ2-3, with TRBD2 matching over 8 bases. The CDR3 has 17 residues. V was pared by 3 bases and J by 2 bases, with 11 bases of the junction left unmatched. The V gene's germline CDR1 is SGHRS and CDR2 YFSETQ. The chain's CDR3 is CASSSQRGPLTTDTQYF. The CDR3 coding sequence is TGCGCCAGCAGCTCACAGCGGGGGCCCCTAACCACAGATACGCAGTATTTT.

The CDR3 region has the DNA TGCGCCAGCAGCTTGGCCTGGGATCCTTCAACTACGGGGGACAGGCGGACCGGGGAGCTGTTTTTT. Amino acids: CASSLAWDPSTTGDRRTGELFF. The chain joins TRBV5-1 to TRBJ2-2, with 8 bases that match TRBD1. The V gene's germline CDR1 is SGHRS and CDR2 YFSETQ. The J segment lost 5 bases and the V segment lost 0 bases, leaving 24 bases of the junction unmatched. CDR3 length: 22 amino acids.